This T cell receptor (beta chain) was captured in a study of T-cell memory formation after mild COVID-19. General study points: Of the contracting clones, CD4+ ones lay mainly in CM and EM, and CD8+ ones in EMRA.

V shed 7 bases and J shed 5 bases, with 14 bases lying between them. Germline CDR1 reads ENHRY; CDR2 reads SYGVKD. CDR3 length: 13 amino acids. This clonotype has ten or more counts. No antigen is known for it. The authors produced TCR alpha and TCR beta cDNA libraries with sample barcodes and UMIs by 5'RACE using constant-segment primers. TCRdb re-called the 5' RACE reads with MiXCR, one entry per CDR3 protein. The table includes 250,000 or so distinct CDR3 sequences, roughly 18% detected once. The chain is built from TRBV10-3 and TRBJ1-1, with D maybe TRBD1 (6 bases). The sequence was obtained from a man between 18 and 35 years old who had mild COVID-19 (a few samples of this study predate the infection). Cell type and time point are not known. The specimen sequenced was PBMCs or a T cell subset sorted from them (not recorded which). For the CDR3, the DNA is TGTGCCATCAACCATGGTAGGGGGACTGAAGCTTTCTTT. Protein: CAINHGRGTEAFF.